These 14 T cell receptor beta chains were sequenced from one sample in a study of CD8 T cells in Susac syndrome (dated by TCRdb to about 2019). The protocol used for the library was the immunoSEQ multiplex PCR assay. RNA was extracted using the RNeasy kit, and roughly 0.5 to 1 ug of the RNA was reverse transcribed with random hexamers. Starting from the raw public reads, TCRdb applied fastp trimming at Q25, assembled clones with MiXCR and retained in-frame beta chains. Entries that share a CDR3 protein sequence are merged under the most common genes and DNA. This sample has some 190,000 distinct CDR3 sequences in its table, and about 95% of those were observed once. The ten most abundant clones make up over 0.15% of the sample. Sample: CD4+ T cells from PBMCs. Receptors originate from a human donor with Susac syndrome.

The table lists this clonotype with a count of one. The J gene is TRBJ1-2, the V gene TRBV12-3 or TRBV12-4; weak D call: TRBD1 (5 bases). Trimming removed 6 bases at V and 5 bases at J, with 13 bases between. This CDR3 comprises 13 residues. The CDR3 reads CASSGRRGYGYTF. In nucleotides, the CDR3 is TGTGCCAGCAGCGGTAGGAGGGGTTATGGCTACACCTTC.

The V and J genes are TRBV30 and TRBJ1-3, with 7 bases aligning to TRBD1. The germline CDR1 and CDR2 sequences are GTSNPN and SVGIG (reference sequence). The junction had 3 bases not matched to a gene; V was cut back by 3 bases and J by 4 bases. This CDR3 region has 13 residues. CDR3: CAWRQGRGNTIYF. CDR3 DNA: TGTGCCTGGAGACAGGGGAGAGGAAACACCATATATTTT.

The count of this clonotype is one. The genes are TRBV30 and TRBJ1-1; D not certain. CDR1 is GTSNPN and CDR2 is SVGIG in the germline V gene (reference sequence). V lost 3 bases, J lost 9 bases, and 11 bases lay in between. The CDR3 is made up of 11 amino acids. CDR3 sequence (DNA): TGTGCCTGGAGCTCTAACCTCCAAGCTTTCTTT. Amino acids: CAWSSNLQAFF.

The chain has TRBV7-2 and TRBJ1-5; TRBD1 aligns across 8 bases. The germline gives CDR1 SGHTA, CDR2 FQGNSA. The CDR3 consists of 15 residues. V lost 5 bases, J lost 2 bases, and 5 bases stayed unmatched. CDR3 sequence (DNA): TGTGCCAGCAGCCCCACAGGGGGGGGCAATCAGCCCCAGCATTTT. The encoded protein is CASSPTGGGNQPQHF.

V is TRBV20-1 and J is TRBJ2-7, with D perhaps matching TRBD1 or TRBD2 (5 bases each). The CDR3 totals 15 residues. Looked up from germline, CDR1 is DFQATT and CDR2 is SNEGSKA (reference sequence). Deletions cut 6 bases from V and 0 bases from J, with 18 bases between. The CDR3 sequence: CSARIPGRSSYEQYF. Written as DNA, the CDR3 is TGCAGTGCCCGAATCCCGGGACGGAGCTCCTACGAGCAGTACTTC.

The V call is TRBV9, the J call TRBJ2-5, with unresolved D. The germline V and J ends were trimmed by 3 bases and 3 bases, with 12 bases remaining between them. This CDR3 has 14 amino acids. Germline CDR1 is SGDLS and CDR2 is YYNGEE. This CDR3 reads CASSEGSREETQYF. The CDR3 bases are TGTGCCAGCAGCGAAGGATCTCGGGAAGAGACCCAGTACTTC.

The gene calls are TRBV20-1 and TRBJ2-7; 7 nucleotides align to TRBD2. There are 15 residues in the CDR3. Germline lookup yields CDR1 DFQATT and CDR2 SNEGSKA (reference sequence). V lost 5 bases, J lost 3 bases, and 13 bases stayed unmatched. CDR3 sequence (DNA): TGCAGTGCTGAAGGTCAAAGCGGGGTTGGCTACGAGCAGTACTTC. It yields the protein CSAEGQSGVGYEQYF.

This clonotype has just one count. The rearrangement joins TRBV19 to TRBJ1-6; 7 bases match TRBD1. From germline, CDR1 is LNHDA and CDR2 SQIVND (reference sequence). There are 15 residues in the CDR3. V gave up 3 bases and J gave up 10 bases; unmatched junction bases: 9. CDR3 bases: TGTGCCAGTAGTATTTCGGAGGACAGGAGGTCACCCCTCCACTTT. Translation gives CASSISEDRRSPLHF.

The chain has TRBV9 and TRBJ2-2; 8 bases line up with TRBD1. The CDR3 is 15 amino acids. Germline CDR1 SGDLS, CDR2 YYNGEE. V was pared by 5 bases and J by 3 bases, with 6 bases of the junction left unmatched. The CDR3 is CASRRLGQDTGELFF. In DNA form, the CDR3 reads TGTGCCAGCAGAAGGCTGGGACAGGACACCGGGGAGCTGTTTTTT. Drawing the rest from reference TRBV9 and TRBJ2-2, the complete variable domain is DSGVTQTPKHLITATGQRVTLRCSPRSGDLSVYWYQQSLDQGLQFLIQYYNGEERAKGNILERFSAQQFPDLHSELNLSSLELGDSALYFCASRRLGQDTGELFFGEGSRLTVL.

This chain connects TRBV19 to TRBJ2-3; 7 bases match TRBD2. Germline values: CDR1 LNHDA, CDR2 SQIVND (reference sequence). Trimming cost V 5 bases and J 6 bases; bases outside gene matches: 11. This CDR3 comprises 15 residues. The CDR3 DNA reads TGTGCCAGTAGTCGGCTGAGCGGGGTCTCGGATACGCAGTATTTT. This codes for CASSRLSGVSDTQYF.

V and J are TRBV30 and TRBJ2-1, with D possibly being TRBD2 (6 bases). With 3 bases removed from V and 7 bases from J, the gap between germline ends came to 16 bases. The V gene's germline CDR1 is GTSNPN and CDR2 SVGIG (reference sequence). This CDR3 comprises 14 residues. The CDR3, as DNA: TGTGCCTGGAGCGACCTGGGGGGAGTGAATGAGCAGTTCTTC. Its translation is CAWSDLGGVNEQFF.

The V call is TRBV14, the J call TRBJ1-1; no clear D gene. Germline V gene sequence: CDR1 SGHDN, CDR2 FVKESK. V lost 2 bases and J 1 base, leaving 17 bases between the germline ends. The length of the CDR3 is 17 residues. The CDR3 coding sequence is TGTGCCAGCAGCCAAACGGGTGTGGGAAGACGGAACACTGAAGCTTTCTTT. It yields the protein CASSQTGVGRRNTEAFF.

The CDR3: CATRREPNQPQHF. The CDR3 bases are TGCGCCACCCGCAGGGAACCCAATCAGCCCCAGCATTTT. The chain is built from TRBV5-1 and TRBJ1-5, with D perhaps matching TRBD1 (5 bases). Deletions cut 9 bases from V and 3 bases from J, with 13 bases between. This CDR3 contains 13 residues. Germline CDR1 and CDR2: SGHRS and YFSETQ.

CDR3 sequence: CASSRTGSGGYTF. In DNA, the CDR3 is TGTGCCAGCAGCCGAACAGGGAGCGGAGGCTACACCTTC. This chain uses TRBV5-6 with TRBJ1-2; D is perhaps TRBD1 (6 bases). CDR1 and CDR2 (germline): SGHDT, YYEEEE. Trimming pared 4 bases from V and 8 bases from J, leaving 15 bases between. This CDR3 has 13 amino acids.